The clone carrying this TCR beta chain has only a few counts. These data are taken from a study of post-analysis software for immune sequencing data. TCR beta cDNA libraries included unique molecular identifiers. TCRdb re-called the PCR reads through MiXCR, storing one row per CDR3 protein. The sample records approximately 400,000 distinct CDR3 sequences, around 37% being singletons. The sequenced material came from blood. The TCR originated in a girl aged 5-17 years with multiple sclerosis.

The CDR3 DNA reads TGTGCCAGCAGCTTAAAGGGCCGGGACATCGACCCGCAAGAGACCCAGTACTTC. This gives the protein CASSLKGRDIDPQETQYF. The chain employs TRBV7-3 and TRBJ2-5; weak D call: TRBD1 (6 bases). CDR1 and CDR2 from the germline V gene are SGHTA and FQGTGA. CDR3 length equals 18 residues. V was clipped by 1 base and J by 2 bases, with 20 bases between them.